The present T cell receptor (beta chain) was sequenced within a study of Graves' ophthalmopathy and Graves' hyperthyroidism. All donors with ophthalmopathy were recorded as having moderate-to-severe activity, CAS ≥3, NOSPECS ≥4 and a duration under 3 months. Uncontrolled infections, other autoimmune diseases, pregnancy or lactation barred patients from enrollment. Establishment of the diagnosis relied upon clinical symptoms, serum thyroxine, TRAb, thyroid ultrasound and orbital computed tomography. The CDR3 has 14 residues. The germline V gene encodes CDR1 MNHEY and CDR2 SMNVEV (reference sequence). Trimming shortened V by 2 bases and J by 7 bases, and 14 bases separated the two germline ends. This clonotype has more than one count but fewer than ten. Amplification of TCR beta CDR3 regions used RNA transcripts. Second-round multiplex PCR came after a first-round RT-PCR that employed HTBI primers. TCRdb used MiXCR to reprocess the multiplex PCR reads, holding one entry per CDR3 protein. The table has about 660,000 distinct CDR3 sequences, about two fifths seen once.

This sequence was found in an adult man with Graves' ophthalmopathy. Specimen: peripheral blood. The V call is TRBV27, the J call TRBJ1-2; TRBD1 might be the D (6 bases). The DNA of the CDR3 is TGTGCCAGCAGTTTAGTGTGGGGGGCGGGTGGCTACACCTTC. Translated: CASSLVWGAGGYTF.